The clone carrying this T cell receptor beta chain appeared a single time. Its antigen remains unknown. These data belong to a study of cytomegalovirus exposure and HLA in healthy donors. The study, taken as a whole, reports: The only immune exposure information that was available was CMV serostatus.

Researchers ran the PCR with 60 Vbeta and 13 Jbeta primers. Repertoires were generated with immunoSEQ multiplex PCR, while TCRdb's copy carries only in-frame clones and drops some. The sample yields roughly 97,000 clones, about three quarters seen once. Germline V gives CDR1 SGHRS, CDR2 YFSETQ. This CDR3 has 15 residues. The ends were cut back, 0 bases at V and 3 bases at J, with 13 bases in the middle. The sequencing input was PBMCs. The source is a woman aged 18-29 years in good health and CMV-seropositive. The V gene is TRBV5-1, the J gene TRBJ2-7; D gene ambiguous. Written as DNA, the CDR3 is TGCGCCAGCAGCTTGGGGGCCTTTGGTGACTACGAGCAGTACTTC. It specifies CASSLGAFGDYEQYF.